Below, 7 T cell receptor beta chains from the same sample are listed, as sequenced in a study of graft-versus-host responses after intestinal transplantation. Profiled with immunoSEQ multiplex PCR; TCRdb holds only in-frame clones, not every one. The repertoire holds some 45,000 clones, roughly nine tenths seen once, with 4.4% in the top ten. Sequenced here: PBMCs, sampled 524 days after transplant. These receptors came from a human patient who received an intestinal transplant, so some T cells may come from the graft donor.

This rearrangement joins TRBV28 to TRBJ2-5; 7 bases line up with TRBD1. Germline lookup yields CDR1 MDHEN and CDR2 SYDVKM. The CDR3 has 15 amino acids. V trimming: 5 bases; J trimming: 5 bases; junction bases outside the gene matches: 11. This CDR3 is CASSPNRGGEETQYF. CDR3 coding DNA: TGTGCCAGCAGTCCGAACAGGGGCGGTGAGGAGACCCAGTACTTC.

This clone appeared a single time. CDR3 sequence reads: CASHKGVVDTDTQYF. CDR3 bases: TGTGCCAGCCACAAGGGGGTGGTGGACACAGATACGCAGTATTTT. J is TRBJ2-3 and V is TRBV28; D is possibly TRBD1 (6 bases). The CDR3 runs 15 residues. The V end was cut by 8 bases, the J end by 2 bases, with 17 bases between. The V gene's germline CDR1 is MDHEN and CDR2 SYDVKM.

The genes are TRBV5-1 and TRBJ2-7; a possible D gene is TRBD1 (6 bases). CDR3 length equals 16 residues. From germline, CDR1 is SGHRS and CDR2 YFSETQ. V lost 0 bases and J lost 3, with 16 bases in between. CDR3 region: CASSLAGALQGYEQYF. Here the CDR3 DNA reads TGCGCCAGCAGCTTGGCCGGAGCATTACAGGGCTACGAGCAGTACTTC.

The CDR3 here is CASSSLGNEQFF. The CDR3 coding sequence is TGTGCCAGCAGCTCCCTTGGGAATGAGCAGTTCTTC. V is TRBV6-6 and J is TRBJ2-1; unclear D gene. With 6 bases removed from V and 7 bases from J, the gap between germline ends came to 10 bases. Germline CDR1 and CDR2: MNHNY and SVGAGI (reference sequence). This CDR3 region has 12 residues.

This chain connects TRBV19 to TRBJ2-6; no reliable D call. CDR3 length equals 16 residues. V was pared by 2 bases and J by 0 bases, with 8 bases between. Germline V gives CDR1 LNHDA, CDR2 SQIVND (reference sequence). The CDR3, as DNA: TGTGCCAGTAGTATATCCCAGTACTCTGGGGCCAACGTCCTGACTTTC. It encodes CASSISQYSGANVLTF.

The chain joins TRBV27 to TRBJ2-7, with 8 bases aligning to TRBD2. V lost 5 bases to trimming and J lost 3 bases; unmatched junction nucleotides: 3. Germline V gene data show CDR1 as MNHEY and CDR2 as SMNVEV (reference sequence). The CDR3 runs 13 residues. The CDR3 spells CASSLTSVYEQYF. The CDR3 DNA follows: TGTGCCAGCAGTCTGACTAGCGTCTACGAGCAGTACTTC.

The chain carries TRBV29-1 and TRBJ2-7; TRBD1 aligns across 8 bases. V dropped 4 bases and J dropped 4; count of bases not matched to a gene: 9. This CDR3 spans 14 amino acids. Germline lookup yields CDR1 SQVTM and CDR2 ANQGSEA. The CDR3 sequence: CSVGTPGGFYEQYF. For the CDR3, the DNA is TGCAGCGTTGGCACCCCAGGGGGCTTTTACGAGCAGTACTTC.